The present entry profiles one TCR beta chain with its context. Recruited during active infection, patients (from Seattle) were subsequently followed longitudinally. The data were taken from a study of blood T cell repertoires in COVID-19. As for the study in general: Both acute and convalescent COVID-19 samples were obtained from the United States, Italy and Spain. PBMCs, B-cell-depleted T cells, or T cells provided the cDNA or gDNA that made up the material.

Germline-derived CDR1 and CDR2 are GTSNPN and SVGIG (reference sequence). V lost 2 bases to trimming and J lost 1 base; unmatched junction nucleotides: 6. CDR3 size: 16 residues. In the original workflow: How many nucleated cells were present was estimated from reference gene primer amplification. The repertoire was sequenced with immunoSEQ multiplex PCR; TCRdb's copy has only in-frame clones and lacks some. The V and J calls and clone size come from that table; D and trimming were worked out from the DNA. The sample contains just under 350,000 clones, 85% to 90% of which appear only once. V gene TRBV30 combines with J gene TRBJ2-5; TRBD2 agrees at 11 bases. The sample taken for sequencing was peripheral blood. The TCR originated in an older woman with COVID-19, enrolled during active disease. The CDR3 region is CAWSKTSGTFQETQYF. CDR3 coding DNA: TGTGCCTGGAGTAAGACTAGCGGGACCTTCCAAGAGACCCAGTACTTC.